The source of this T cell receptor (beta chain) is a study of CD8 T cells in ankylosing spondylitis. Study outcomes and limitations: Clones linked to the disease showed a CD8+ phenotype. They occurred at relatively low frequencies in peripheral blood. Existing reports had already noted some motif variants in reactive arthritis synovial fluid and blood. Within ankylosing spondylitis blood, a TCR beta motif made up of eight highly homologous variants appeared to be characteristic.

Library preparation for TCR beta used quantitative 5'-RACE with molecular barcodes. TCRdb reprocessed the 5' RACE reads with MiXCR, giving one entry per CDR3 protein. This repertoire shows about 800,000 distinct CDR3 sequences, roughly 12% found once; its top ten account for more than 0.5%. As regards this clonotype: The target antigen is unknown.

The CDR3 is 20 residues long. Losses at the gene ends were 5 bases for V and 0 bases for J; bases not matched to a gene: 17. Germline V gene sequence: CDR1 SGHTA, CDR2 FQGNSA. The chain employs TRBV7-2 and TRBJ1-5, with 9 bases lining up with TRBD1. The source is a male donor with ankylosing spondylitis. Material: blood, either unsorted or a sorted T cell fraction (not recorded which). CDR3 residues: CASSKGPGTGNLYSNQPQHF. CDR3 DNA: TGTGCCAGCAGCAAAGGGCCCGGGACAGGGAACTTGTATAGCAATCAGCCCCAGCATTTT.